The present T cell receptor (beta chain) was sequenced within a study of T cell changes during pregnancy in multiple sclerosis. Here immunoSEQ multiplex PCR was the method, and the copy in TCRdb shows in-frame clones only, minus some. The sample includes about 36,000 clones, around 93% of them seen just once. Trimming shortened V by 1 base and J by 4 bases, and 16 bases separated the two germline ends. The CDR3 runs to 16 residues. CDR1 is SGHVT and CDR2 is SQSDAQ in the germline V gene. The sample in question was CD4+ T cells from peripheral blood mononuclear cells, obtained in the third trimester of pregnancy. The sequence came from a female donor in good health, enrolled as a control in a pregnancy study. The gene calls are TRBV7-4 and TRBJ1-1; a possible D gene is TRBD1 (6 bases). CDR3 DNA sequence: TGTGCCAGCAGCTTAGGACAGGTGATCTTCAGCACTGAAGCTTTCTTT. Amino acid sequence: CASSLGQVIFSTEAFF.